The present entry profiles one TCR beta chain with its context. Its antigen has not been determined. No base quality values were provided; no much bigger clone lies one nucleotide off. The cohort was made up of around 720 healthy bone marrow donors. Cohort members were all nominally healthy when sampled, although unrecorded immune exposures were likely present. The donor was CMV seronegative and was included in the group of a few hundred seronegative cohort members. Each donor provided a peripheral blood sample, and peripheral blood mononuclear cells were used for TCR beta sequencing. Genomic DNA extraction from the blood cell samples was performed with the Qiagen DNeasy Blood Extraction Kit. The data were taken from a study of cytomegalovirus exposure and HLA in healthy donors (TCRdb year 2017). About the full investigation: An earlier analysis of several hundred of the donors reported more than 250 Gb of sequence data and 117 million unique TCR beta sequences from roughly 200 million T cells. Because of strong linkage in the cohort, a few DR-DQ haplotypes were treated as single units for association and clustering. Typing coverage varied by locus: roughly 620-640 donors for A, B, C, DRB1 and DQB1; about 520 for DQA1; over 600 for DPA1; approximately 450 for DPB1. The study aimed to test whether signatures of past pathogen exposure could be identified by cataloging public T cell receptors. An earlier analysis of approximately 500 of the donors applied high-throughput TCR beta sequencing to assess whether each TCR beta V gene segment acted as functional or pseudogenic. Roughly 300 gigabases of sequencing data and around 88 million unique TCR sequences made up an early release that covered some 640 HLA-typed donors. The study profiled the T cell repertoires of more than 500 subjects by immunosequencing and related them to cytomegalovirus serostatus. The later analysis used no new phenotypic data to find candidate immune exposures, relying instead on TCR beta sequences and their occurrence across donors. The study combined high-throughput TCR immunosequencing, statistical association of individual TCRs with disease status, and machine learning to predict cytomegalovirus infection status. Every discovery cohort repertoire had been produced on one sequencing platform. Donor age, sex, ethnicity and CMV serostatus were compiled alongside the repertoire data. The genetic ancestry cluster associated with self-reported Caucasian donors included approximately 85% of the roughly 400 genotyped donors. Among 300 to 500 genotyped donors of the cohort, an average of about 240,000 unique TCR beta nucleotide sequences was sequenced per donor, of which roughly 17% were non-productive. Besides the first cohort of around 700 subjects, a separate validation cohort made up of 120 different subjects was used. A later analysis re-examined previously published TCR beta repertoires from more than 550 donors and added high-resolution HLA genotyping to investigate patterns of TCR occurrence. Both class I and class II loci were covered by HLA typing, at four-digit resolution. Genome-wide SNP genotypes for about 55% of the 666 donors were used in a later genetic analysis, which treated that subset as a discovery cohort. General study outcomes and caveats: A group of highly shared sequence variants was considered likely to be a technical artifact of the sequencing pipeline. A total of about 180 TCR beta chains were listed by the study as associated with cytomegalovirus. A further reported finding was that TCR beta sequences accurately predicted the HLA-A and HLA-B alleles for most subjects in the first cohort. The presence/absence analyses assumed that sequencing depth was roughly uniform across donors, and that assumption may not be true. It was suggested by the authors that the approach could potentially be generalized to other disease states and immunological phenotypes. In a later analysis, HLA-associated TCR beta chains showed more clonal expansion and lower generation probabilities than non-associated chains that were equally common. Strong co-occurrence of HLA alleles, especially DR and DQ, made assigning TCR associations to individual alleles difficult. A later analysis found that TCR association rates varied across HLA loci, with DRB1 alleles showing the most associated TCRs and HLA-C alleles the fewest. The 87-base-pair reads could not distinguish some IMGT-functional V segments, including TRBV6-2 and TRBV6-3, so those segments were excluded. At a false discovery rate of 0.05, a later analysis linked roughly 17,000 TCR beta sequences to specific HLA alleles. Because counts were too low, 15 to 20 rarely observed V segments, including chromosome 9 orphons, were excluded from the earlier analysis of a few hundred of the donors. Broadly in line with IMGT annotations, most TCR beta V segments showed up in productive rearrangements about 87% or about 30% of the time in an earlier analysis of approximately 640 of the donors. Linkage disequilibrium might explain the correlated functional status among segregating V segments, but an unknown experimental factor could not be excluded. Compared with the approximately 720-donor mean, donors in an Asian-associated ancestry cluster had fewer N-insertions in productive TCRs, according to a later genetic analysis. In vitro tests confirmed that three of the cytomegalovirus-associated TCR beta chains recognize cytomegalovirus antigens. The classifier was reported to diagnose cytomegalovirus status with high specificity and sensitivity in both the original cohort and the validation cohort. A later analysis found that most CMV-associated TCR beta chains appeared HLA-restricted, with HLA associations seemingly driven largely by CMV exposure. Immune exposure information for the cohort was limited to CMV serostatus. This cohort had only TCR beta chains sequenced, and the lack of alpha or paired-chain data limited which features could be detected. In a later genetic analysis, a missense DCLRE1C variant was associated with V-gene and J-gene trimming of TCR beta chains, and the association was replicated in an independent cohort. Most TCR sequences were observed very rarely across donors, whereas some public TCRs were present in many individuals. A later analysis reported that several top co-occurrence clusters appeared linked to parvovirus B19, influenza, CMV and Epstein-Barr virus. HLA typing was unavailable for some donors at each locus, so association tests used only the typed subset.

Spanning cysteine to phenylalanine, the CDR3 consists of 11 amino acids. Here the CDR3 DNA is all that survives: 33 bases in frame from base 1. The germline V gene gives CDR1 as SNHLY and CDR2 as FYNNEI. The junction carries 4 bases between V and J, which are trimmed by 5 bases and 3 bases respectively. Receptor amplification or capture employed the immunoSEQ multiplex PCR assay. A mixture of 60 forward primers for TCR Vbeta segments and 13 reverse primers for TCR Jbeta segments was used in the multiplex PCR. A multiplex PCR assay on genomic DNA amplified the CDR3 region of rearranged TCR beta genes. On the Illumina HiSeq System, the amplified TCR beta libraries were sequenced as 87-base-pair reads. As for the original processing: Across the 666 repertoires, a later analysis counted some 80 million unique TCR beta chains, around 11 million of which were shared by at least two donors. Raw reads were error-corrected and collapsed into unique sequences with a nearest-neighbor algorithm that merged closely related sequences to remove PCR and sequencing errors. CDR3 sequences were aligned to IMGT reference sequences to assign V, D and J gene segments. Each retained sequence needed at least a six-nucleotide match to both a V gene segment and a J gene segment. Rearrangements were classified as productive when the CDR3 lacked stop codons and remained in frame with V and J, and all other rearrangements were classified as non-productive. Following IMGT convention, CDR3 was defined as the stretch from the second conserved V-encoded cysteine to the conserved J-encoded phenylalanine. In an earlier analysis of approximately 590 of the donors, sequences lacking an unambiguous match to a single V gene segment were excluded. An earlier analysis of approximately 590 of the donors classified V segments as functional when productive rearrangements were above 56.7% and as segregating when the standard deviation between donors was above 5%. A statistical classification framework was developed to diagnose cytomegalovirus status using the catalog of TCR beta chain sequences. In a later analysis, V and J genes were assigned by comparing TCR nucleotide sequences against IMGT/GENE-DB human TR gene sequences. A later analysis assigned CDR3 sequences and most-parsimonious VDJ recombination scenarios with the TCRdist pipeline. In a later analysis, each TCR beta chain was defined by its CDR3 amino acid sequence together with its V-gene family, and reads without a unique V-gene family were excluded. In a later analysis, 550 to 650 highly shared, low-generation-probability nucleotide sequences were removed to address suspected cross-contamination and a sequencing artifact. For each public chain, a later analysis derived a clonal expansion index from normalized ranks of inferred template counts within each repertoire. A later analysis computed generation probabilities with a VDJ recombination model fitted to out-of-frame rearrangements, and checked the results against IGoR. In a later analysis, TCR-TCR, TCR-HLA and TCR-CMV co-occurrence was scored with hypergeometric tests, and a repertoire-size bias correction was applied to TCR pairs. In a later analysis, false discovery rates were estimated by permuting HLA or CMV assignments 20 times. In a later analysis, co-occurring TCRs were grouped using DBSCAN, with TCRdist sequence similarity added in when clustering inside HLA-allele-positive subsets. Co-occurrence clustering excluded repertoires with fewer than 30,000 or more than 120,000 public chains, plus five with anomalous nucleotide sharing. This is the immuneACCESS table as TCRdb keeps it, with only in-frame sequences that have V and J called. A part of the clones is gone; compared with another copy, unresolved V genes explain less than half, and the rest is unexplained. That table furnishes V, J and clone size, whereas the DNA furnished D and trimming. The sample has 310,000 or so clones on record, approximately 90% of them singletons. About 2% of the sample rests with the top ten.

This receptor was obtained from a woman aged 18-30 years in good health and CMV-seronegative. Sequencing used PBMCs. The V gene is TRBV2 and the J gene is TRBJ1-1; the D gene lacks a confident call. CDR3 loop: CASSQYTEAFF. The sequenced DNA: TGTGCCAGCAGTCAGTACACTGAAGCTTTCTTT.